This T cell receptor beta chain was captured in a study of T cells in Graves' hyperthyroidism and ophthalmopathy. Study observations and caveats: Ophthalmopathy, as predicted by the model, came a median about seven months after the prediction. In simple terms, a model built on 13 V-J features told ophthalmopathy apart from stable hyperthyroidism.

For the diagnoses, clinical symptoms, serum thyroxine and TRAb, thyroid ultrasound and orbital computed tomography were used. This clonotype was seen at least ten times. Antigen unknown. The V end was cut by 1 base, the J end by 11 bases, with 8 bases between. Germline lookup yields CDR1 MNHEY and CDR2 SVGEGT. CDR3 size: 11 residues. Amplification of TCR beta CDR3 regions used RNA as the template. In the first-round RT-PCR of the TCR CDR3, the HTBI primer set was used. MiXCR was run by TCRdb on the multiplex PCR reads, yielding one entry per CDR3 protein. The sample holds hundreds of thousands of distinct CDR3 sequences, approximately 14% seen once.

The specimen sequenced was blood. This chain uses TRBV6-2 or TRBV6-3 with TRBJ1-1; TRBD1 is a possible D gene (5 bases). This receptor was taken from a woman in her late teens or twenties with Graves' hyperthyroidism. In DNA, the CDR3 is TGTGCCAGCAGTTACTACAGGAACGCTTTCTTT. Encoded protein: CASSYYRNAFF.